The 10 T cell receptor beta chains in this list originate from one sample, sequenced in a study of CD8 T cells in Susac syndrome. The RNA, roughly 0.5 to 1 ug, was put through reverse transcription using random hexamers. TCRdb re-called the immunoSEQ multiplex PCR reads with MiXCR, one entry per CDR3 protein. Counted here are about 77,000 distinct CDR3 sequences, about 93% occurring once; the ten biggest clones make up about 0.53%. What was sequenced was CD4+ T cells from PBMCs. These receptors all come from a human donor with Susac syndrome.

V and J are TRBV12-3 or TRBV12-4 and TRBJ1-2; TRBD1 might be the D (5 bases). This CDR3 has 13 amino acids. V was clipped by 5 bases and J by 7 bases, with 14 bases between them. The CDR3 region has the DNA TGTGCCAGCAGTCCCAACGTCGGGGGTGGCTACACCTTC. Amino acids: CASSPNVGGGYTF.

The V gene is TRBV20-1, the J gene TRBJ2-3; D might be TRBD1 (5 bases). CDR3 length: 15 amino acids. Germline V gene data show CDR1 as DFQATT and CDR2 as SNEGSKA (reference sequence). Deletions cut 0 bases from V and 1 base from J, with 11 bases between. The CDR3 here is CSARDLVRGTDTQYF. CDR3 sequence (DNA): TGCAGTGCTAGAGATCTGGTCAGGGGCACAGATACGCAGTATTTT.

This chain links TRBV12-3 or TRBV12-4 with TRBJ2-7; 9 bases fit TRBD2. V lost 5 bases to trimming and J lost 5 bases; unmatched junction nucleotides: 25. CDR3 length: 20 amino acids. CDR3 in amino acids: CASSLRLLGLATPVPHEQYF. In DNA form, the CDR3 reads TGTGCCAGCAGTCTTCGTTTACTGGGACTAGCAACCCCAGTCCCTCACGAGCAGTACTTC.

This chain uses TRBV7-9 with TRBJ2-1; the match to TRBD1 covers 7 bases. The CDR3 loop spans 17 amino acids. Looked up from germline, CDR1 is SEHNR and CDR2 is FQNEAQ (reference sequence). The junction had 19 bases not matched to a gene; V was cut back by 4 bases and J by 10 bases. The CDR3 DNA follows: TGTGCCAGCAGCTACGCCACCCCCTTACAGGGGTCAGGGGAGCAGTTCTTC. It yields the protein CASSYATPLQGSGEQFF.

V is TRBV3-1 and J is TRBJ2-4, with TRBD2 as a possible D gene (6 bases). This CDR3 region has 17 residues. Germline V gene data show CDR1 as LGHDT and CDR2 as YNNKEL (reference sequence). The V gene lost 0 bases and the J gene lost 8 bases, with 20 bases spanning the gap. The CDR3 DNA follows: TGTGCCAGCAGCCAAGATGATTCGGCGGGGCGGTGGGACATTCAGTACTTC. This encodes CASSQDDSAGRWDIQYF.

This chain links TRBV27 with TRBJ2-2, with 10 bases that match TRBD1. Germline trimming cut 3 bases from V and 4 bases from J; bases unmatched to any gene: 11. The CDR3 covers 18 residues. Germline lookup yields CDR1 MNHEY and CDR2 SMNVEV (reference sequence). The CDR3 reads CASSFDSPGQGFTGELFF. The CDR3 DNA is TGTGCCAGCAGTTTCGATTCTCCGGGACAGGGGTTCACCGGGGAGCTGTTTTTT.

V usage is TRBV29-1 and J usage is TRBJ2-3, with D perhaps being TRBD1 or TRBD2 (5 bases each). Germline assignment: CDR1 SQVTM and CDR2 ANQGSEA. This CDR3 region has 14 residues. Trimming pared 4 bases from V and 0 bases from J, leaving 11 bases between. CDR3 sequence reads: CSVARDRSTDTQYF. CDR3 coding DNA: TGCAGCGTTGCTAGGGACCGAAGCACAGATACGCAGTATTTT.

The sample holds one count of this clonotype. The rearrangement uses TRBV5-1 and TRBJ2-1, with D hard to call. Trimming shortened V by 2 bases and J by 5 bases, and 8 bases separated the two germline ends. Germline V gene data show CDR1 as SGHRS and CDR2 as YFSETQ. This CDR3 is 13 amino acids long. The CDR3 loop reads CASSFGPDNEQFF. DNA of the CDR3: TGCGCCAGCAGCTTTGGACCTGACAATGAGCAGTTCTTC.

The chain joins TRBV3-1 to TRBJ2-7; D unclear. Trimming shortened V by 4 bases and J by 3 bases, and 19 bases separated the two germline ends. Germline-derived CDR1 and CDR2 are LGHDT and YNNKEL (reference sequence). This CDR3 contains 16 residues. CDR3 region: CASSPRVGTLGYEQYF. The CDR3 nucleotides are TGTGCCAGCAGCCCTAGGGTGGGAACATTGGGCTACGAGCAGTACTTC.

This chain joins TRBV10-3 and TRBJ1-2; the match to TRBD1 covers 7 bases. The CDR3 contains 15 residues. Per germline, CDR1 ENHRY and CDR2 SYGVKD. V trimming: 4 bases; J trimming: 4 bases; junction bases outside the gene matches: 9. The CDR3 DNA reads TGTGCCATCAGTGGAGAGGGGGAGGGGGCCTATGGCTACACCTTC. This sequence encodes CAISGEGEGAYGYTF.